Listed below are T cell receptor beta chains from one sample, sequenced in a study of persistence of HIV-infected CD4 T cells. No cognate antigen is known for these TCRs. The repertoire was sequenced with immunoSEQ multiplex PCR; TCRdb's copy has only in-frame clones and lacks some. This repertoire shows approximately 40,000 clones, around three quarters found once; its top ten account for 14%. The sequences come from CD4+ T cells sorted from PBMCs after roughly 19-hour stimulation, collected from a patient who received antiretroviral therapy. The receptors here all came from an adult man with HIV who was CMV-seropositive. CDR3s include the opening cysteine and the closing phenylalanine or tryptophan. D genes are given only for firm matches. Clone sizes are given selectively: once, few, many, or a class where the clone is expanded.

>TRBD1|TRBV3-1/TRBV3-2|TRBJ1-2|15|NA
TGTGCCAGCAGCCAAGAGCCGACAGGGTTATATGGCTACACCTTC
CASSQEPTGLYGYTF
>NA|TRBV4-3|TRBJ1-1|16|NA
TGCGCCAGCAGCCAAGATGGTCCCCCTGGGGCCACTGAAGCTTTCTTT
CASSQDGPPGATEAFF
>NA|TRBV5-6|TRBJ1-3|14|NA
TGTGCCAGCAGCCTACAGGGATCTGGAAACACCATATATTTT
CASSLQGSGNTIYF
>TRBD2|TRBV19|TRBJ2-3|15|medium-sized
TGTGCCAGTAAGAGGGAGGGGTTGGGTGCAGATACGCAGTATTTT
CASKREGLGADTQYF
>NA|TRBV19|TRBJ1-2|15|NA
TGTGCCAGCCGGGAATCATCCCTTACTAACTATGGCTACACCTTC
CASRESSLTNYGYTF
>NA|TRBV7-9|TRBJ1-3|15|NA
TGTGCCAGCAGCCGAAGGGGCGACTCTGGAAACACCATATATTTT
CASSRRGDSGNTIYF
>TRBD2|TRBV6-5|TRBJ2-7|14|NA
TGTGCCAGCAGGCCACCCGGGAGGGCGAGAGAGCAGTACTTC
CASRPPGRAREQYF
>NA|TRBV27|TRBJ1-2|13|NA
TGTGCCAGCAGCCGAGGGGATTCCTATGGCTACACCTTC
CASSRGDSYGYTF
>TRBD1|TRBV7-9|TRBJ1-2|13|NA
TGTGCCAGCAGCTCGGGACAGGGCTATGGCTACACCTTC
CASSSGQGYGYTF
>NA|TRBV19|TRBJ1-1|14|NA
TGTGCCTCCCTAGGTCGGGGCGGGAGCACTGAAGCTTTCTTT
CASLGRGGSTEAFF
>NA|TRBV6-1|TRBJ1-5|14|NA
TGTGCCAGCAGTGAAGCGGGTGGAGTGACGCCCCAGCATTTT
CASSEAGGVTPQHF
>NA|TRBV30|TRBJ1-6|13|NA
TGTGCCTGGAGTCGGCAGGGAAGTTCACCCCTCCACTTT
CAWSRQGSSPLHF
>NA|TRBV7-2|TRBJ1-1|17|NA
TGTGCCAGCAGCTTAGCTGTTCAGAGGGCGCGGGGCACTGAAGCTTTCTTT
CASSLAVQRARGTEAFF
>NA|TRBV29-1|TRBJ1-3|17|NA
TGCAGCGTTGCGGCAGATTCCCTTTCACTCTCTGGAAACACCATATATTTT
CSVAADSLSLSGNTIYF
>NA|TRBV6-6|TRBJ2-1|16|NA
TGTGCCAGCAGCCGAGGCGGGGGCCCGATGGGTAATGAGCAGTTCTTC
CASSRGGGPMGNEQFF
>TRBD2|TRBV19|TRBJ2-7|15|NA
TGTGCCAGTAGTGTTCAGGGCGGGAGCTACTACGAGCAGTACTTC
CASSVQGGSYYEQYF
>NA|TRBV5-6|TRBJ1-1|16|once
TGTGCCAGCAGCTTAAGGGGGAGTTTCAGGAGCGCTGAAGCTTTCTTT
CASSLRGSFRSAEAFF
>NA|TRBV2|TRBJ1-6|16|NA
TGTGCCAGCAGTGAAGTGGATAGGGCCTATAATTCACCCCTCCACTTT
CASSEVDRAYNSPLHF
>TRBD1|TRBV10-3|TRBJ1-6|13|NA
TGTGCCATCACGAGGGGACAGAATTCACCCCTCCACTTT
CAITRGQNSPLHF
>NA|TRBV2|TRBJ2-3|14|NA
TGTGCCAGCAGTGAAGCGCCAGTTACAGATACGCAGTATTTT
CASSEAPVTDTQYF
>NA|TRBV3-1/TRBV3-2|TRBJ1-2|12|NA
TGTGCCAGCAGCCAAAGGTCACTGGGCTACACCTTC
CASSQRSLGYTF
>TRBD2|TRBV5-6|TRBJ2-5|16|NA
TGTGCCAGCAGCTTTAGCGGGGGGCCTCGGCGGGAGACCCAGTACTTC
CASSFSGGPRRETQYF
>TRBD1|TRBV15|TRBJ2-7|15|NA
TGTGCCACCAGCCCTCTACAGGGGGTCCGCTACGAGCAGTACTTC
CATSPLQGVRYEQYF
>NA|TRBV14|TRBJ1-1|14|NA
TGTGCCAGCAGCCAAGGGGGAAGGAACACTGAAGCTTTCTTT
CASSQGGRNTEAFF
>TRBD1|TRBV25-1|TRBJ1-1|15|NA
TGTGCCAGCAGTGAATATAAAGGCAGGGGGTCCGAAGCTTTCTTT
CASSEYKGRGSEAFF
>NA|TRBV12-1|TRBJ2-7|16|NA
TGTGCCAGCAGCTCGATTAAGCGGGAGGGCCTGGACGAGCAGTACTTC
CASSSIKREGLDEQYF
>NA|TRBV20-1|TRBJ1-5|11|once
TGCAGTGTTGGCGGCAATCAGCCCCAGCATTTT
CSVGGNQPQHF
>NA|TRBV18|TRBJ1-1|13|NA
TGTGCCAGCTCACCGGGCTGGAACACTGAAGCTTTCTTT
CASSPGWNTEAFF
>NA|TRBV27|TRBJ1-2|18|NA
TGTGCCAGCTGCCCCAATTGGGGAAAAACCGGGGTCGACTATGGCTACACCTTC
CASCPNWGKTGVDYGYTF
>NA|TRBV4-2|TRBJ1-2|16|NA
TGTGCCAGCAGCCAAGATGAGCGTACCTCTAACTATGGCTACACCTTC
CASSQDERTSNYGYTF
>NA|TRBV7-6|TRBJ1-6|16|NA
TGTGCCAGCAGCTTAGGCCCTCAGGGGAATAATTCACCCCTCCACTTT
CASSLGPQGNNSPLHF
>TRBD1|TRBV27|TRBJ1-2|21|NA
TGTGCCAGCAGCTATATAGGGGCCTCTGCAGGGGGCGGAATTCTAACTTATGGCTACACCTTC
CASSYIGASAGGGILTYGYTF
>TRBD2|TRBV27|TRBJ2-2|13|few
TGTGCCAGTTCGACTAGCGGGGGGGCGGAGCTGTTTTTT
CASSTSGGAELFF
>NA|TRBV21-1|TRBJ2-5|18|NA
TGTGCCAGCAGCAAAGGAGAGGCTAGCGGGAGGCCGGGGGAGACCCAGTACTTC
CASSKGEASGRPGETQYF
>NA|TRBV25-1|TRBJ2-2|16|NA
TGTGCCAGCAGTGATTACGGGACGAAGGTAACCGGGGAGCTGTTTTTT
CASSDYGTKVTGELFF
>NA|TRBV7-2|TRBJ2-3|17|NA
TGTGCCAGCAGCTTAGGGTCCGGGGGGCGCCGCACAGATACGCAGTATTTT
CASSLGSGGRRTDTQYF
>NA|TRBV27|TRBJ2-7|16|NA
TGTGCCAGCAGTGGGCGGGGCGACTCTACCCTCTACGAGCAGTACTTC
CASSGRGDSTLYEQYF
>NA|TRBV6-5|TRBJ1-2|15|NA
TGTGCCAGCAGTTACTCGAGCAGAGGTGGCTATGGCTACACCTTC
CASSYSSRGGYGYTF
>NA|TRBV5-1|TRBJ1-1|15|NA
TGCGCCAGCAGCTTGGACAGCGCTTTGGGGACTGAAGCTTTCTTT
CASSLDSALGTEAFF
>NA|TRBV27|TRBJ1-5|13|NA
TGTGCCAGCAGTTCAACCGGGGATCAGCCCCAGCATTTT
CASSSTGDQPQHF
>NA|TRBV19|TRBJ1-2|14|NA
TGTGCCAGTAGTATAAGCGGCCGTGACTATGGCTACACCTTC
CASSISGRDYGYTF
>NA|TRBV20-1|TRBJ1-6|10|NA
TGCAGTGCTAGTCTACCACCCCTCCACTTT
CSASLPPLHF
>NA|TRBV5-1|TRBJ1-1|12|once
TGCGCCAGCAGCTTGGCGGGGATAGGGGCTTTCTTT
CASSLAGIGAFF
>NA|TRBV12-3/TRBV12-4|TRBJ1-5|13|NA
TGTGCCAGCAGCCGGGGGGGGGCTCAGCCCCAGCATTTT
CASSRGGAQPQHF
>TRBD1|TRBV7-9|TRBJ1-1|15|NA
TGTGCCAGCAGCTTATACGGGACAGGGGGAACTGAAGCTTTCTTT
CASSLYGTGGTEAFF
>NA|TRBV2|TRBJ2-7|15|NA
TGTGCCAGCAGTGAAGTGGCACAGTCTTTGAGCGAGCAGTACTTC
CASSEVAQSLSEQYF
>NA|TRBV27|TRBJ1-5|15|few
TGTGCCAGCAGTTTAGAATGGGGGGGCAATCAGCCCCAGCATTTT
CASSLEWGGNQPQHF
>NA|TRBV11-3|TRBJ2-1|17|many
TGTGCCAGCAGCTTATCATTCGGGGCCAACTCCTACAATGAGCAGTTCTTC
CASSLSFGANSYNEQFF
>NA|TRBV10-3|TRBJ1-6|14|NA
TGTGCCATCAGGGAAAGGGGGTCCGGTTCACCCCTCCACTTT
CAIRERGSGSPLHF
>NA|TRBV6-5|TRBJ1-5|15|NA
TGTGCCAGCAGTTACTCGGCCGTTAGCAATCAGCCCCAGCATTTT
CASSYSAVSNQPQHF
>NA|TRBV7-8|TRBJ1-1|14|NA
TGTGCCAGCAGCAGGGGAGGGGATCGCACTGAAGCTTTCTTT
CASSRGGDRTEAFF
>NA|TRBV9|TRBJ1-1|16|few
TGTGCCAGCAGCGTAAAGGCGGCAGCCCAGAACACTGAAGCTTTCTTT
CASSVKAAAQNTEAFF
>NA|TRBV27|TRBJ2-2|15|NA
TGTGCCAGCAGTTCCCCGGCAGGGTACACCGGGGAGCTGTTTTTT
CASSSPAGYTGELFF
>TRBD1|TRBV5-1|TRBJ2-7|15|NA
TGCGCCAGCAGCTTGACGACAGGGGTAACCTACGAGCAGTACTTC
CASSLTTGVTYEQYF
>TRBD1|TRBV27|TRBJ1-2|15|NA
TGTGCCAGCAGTTTATTGGACAGGGGGCTTTATGGCTACACCTTC
CASSLLDRGLYGYTF
>NA|TRBV5-1|TRBJ2-2|14|NA
TGCGCCACGCGGCAGGACCCTAGTCCCGGGGAGCTGTTTTTT
CATRQDPSPGELFF
>NA|TRBV10-1|TRBJ2-1|16|once
TGCGCCAGCTCTTACCTCCAGGGGAATAGGGACAATGAGCAGTTCTTC
CASSYLQGNRDNEQFF